This passage covers 2 T cell receptor beta chains from one sample sequenced in a study of shared clonotypes between healthy human individuals. The data were produced by immunoSEQ multiplex PCR, yet TCRdb's version contains in-frame clones alone and is incomplete. The top ten hold around 0.12% of the sample, which has hundreds of thousands of clones, around 95% seen once. As defined, naive CD8 cells were CD45RO-negative and positively selected for CCR7, with terminally differentiated effector memory CD45RA+ cells excluded. Sequencing used naive CD8+ T cells sorted from blood. These receptors all come from a woman in her twenties or thirties in good health.

V is TRBV11-2 and J is TRBJ2-7; TRBD2 matches at 11 bases. J lost 3 bases, V lost 5 bases, and 3 bases had no gene match. Looked up from germline, CDR1 is SGHAT and CDR2 is FQNNGV. CDR3 length equals 14 residues. CDR3 sequence (DNA): TGTGCCAGCAGCCACGGGACTAGCGGCTACGAGCAGTACTTC. Protein: CASSHGTSGYEQYF.

J is TRBJ1-6 and V is TRBV27; tentatively, D is TRBD1 (6 bases). The CDR3 sequence is 13 residues long. CDR1 is MNHEY, CDR2 SMNVEV, per germline (reference sequence). V gave up 7 bases and J gave up 9 bases, with 13 bases separating them. CDR3 coding DNA: TGTGCCAGCAACGACAGGATAGGTTCACCCCTCCACTTT. This encodes CASNDRIGSPLHF.